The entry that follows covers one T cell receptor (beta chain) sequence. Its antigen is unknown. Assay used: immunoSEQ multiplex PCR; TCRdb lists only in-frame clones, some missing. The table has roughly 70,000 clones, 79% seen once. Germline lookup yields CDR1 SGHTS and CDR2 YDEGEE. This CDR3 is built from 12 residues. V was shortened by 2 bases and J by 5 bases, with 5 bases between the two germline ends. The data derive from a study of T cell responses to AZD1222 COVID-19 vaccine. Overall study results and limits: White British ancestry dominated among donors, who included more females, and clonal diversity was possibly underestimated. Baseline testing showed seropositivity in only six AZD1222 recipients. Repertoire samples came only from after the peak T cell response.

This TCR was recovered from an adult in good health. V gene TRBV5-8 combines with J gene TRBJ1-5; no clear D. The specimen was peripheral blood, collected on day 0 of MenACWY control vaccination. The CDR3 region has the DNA TGTGCCAGCAGCTTCCCCTATCAGCCCCAGCATTTT. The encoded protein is CASSFPYQPQHF.